The present T cell receptor beta chain was sequenced within a study of post-analysis software for immune sequencing data. Regarding the study as a whole: Patients carried roughly five TRBV segments more frequently than controls did, and TRBV5-6, TRBV5-1 and TRBV20-1 were among them.

Only a few counts were recorded for this clonotype. Its antigen is currently unknown. Germline loops: CDR1 LGHNA, CDR2 YSLEER. The CDR3 consists of 18 residues. V lost 0 bases, J lost 0 bases, and 7 bases stayed unmatched. Tagging with unique molecular identifiers was a feature of the TCR beta cDNA libraries. TCRdb re-called the PCR reads through MiXCR, storing one row per CDR3 protein. This sample has some 800,000 distinct CDR3 sequences, with about half found just once. The V gene is TRBV4-3, the J gene TRBJ2-1; TRBD2 matches 8 bases. This clonotype was obtained from a girl aged 10-17 years with multiple sclerosis. Sequencing input: blood. CDR3 amino acids: CASSQDNVGTSSYNEQFF. DNA of the CDR3: TGCGCCAGCAGCCAAGACAACGTGGGGACTAGCTCCTACAATGAGCAGTTCTTC.